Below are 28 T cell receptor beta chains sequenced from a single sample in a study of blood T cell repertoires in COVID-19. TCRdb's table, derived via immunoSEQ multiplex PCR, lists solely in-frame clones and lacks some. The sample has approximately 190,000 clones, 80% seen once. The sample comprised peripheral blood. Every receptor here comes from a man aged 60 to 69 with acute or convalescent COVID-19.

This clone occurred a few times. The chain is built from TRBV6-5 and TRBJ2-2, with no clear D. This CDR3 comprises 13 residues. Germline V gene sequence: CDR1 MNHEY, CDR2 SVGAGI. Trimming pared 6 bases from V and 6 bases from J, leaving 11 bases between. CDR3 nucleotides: TGTGCCAGCAGCCCAGTACACGCCGGGGAGCTGTTTTTT. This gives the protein CASSPVHAGELFF.

The CDR3 bases are TGCGCCAGCAGCTTGGAGCGCAGGGAAACAGATGGCTACACCTTC. Translating gives CASSLERRETDGYTF. The chain links TRBV5-1 to TRBJ1-2; tentatively, D is TRBD1 (5 bases). Germline V CDR1 and CDR2: SGHRS, YFSETQ. The CDR3 covers 15 residues. The V end was cut by 0 bases, the J end by 6 bases, with 15 bases between.

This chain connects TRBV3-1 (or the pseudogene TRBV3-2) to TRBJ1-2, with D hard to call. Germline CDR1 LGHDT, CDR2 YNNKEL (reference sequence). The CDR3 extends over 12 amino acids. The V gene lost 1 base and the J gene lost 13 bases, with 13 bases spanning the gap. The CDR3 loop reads CASSQVGRPGTF. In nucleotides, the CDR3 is TGTGCCAGCAGCCAAGTAGGGAGACCAGGCACCTTC.

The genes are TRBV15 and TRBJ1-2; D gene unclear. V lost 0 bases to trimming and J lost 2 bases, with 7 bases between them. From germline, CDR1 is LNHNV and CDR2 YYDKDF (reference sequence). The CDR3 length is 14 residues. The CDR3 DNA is TGTGCCACCAGCAGAGATCTTCTGAACTATGGCTACACCTTC. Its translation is CATSRDLLNYGYTF.

The CDR3 DNA sequence: TGTGCCAGCAGCCGCCAGTGGAACACTGAAGCTTTCTTT. Protein product: CASSRQWNTEAFF. The rearrangement joins TRBV5-6 to TRBJ1-1; D is ambiguous. Per the germline V gene, CDR1 is SGHDT and CDR2 is YYEEEE. The CDR3 extends over 13 amino acids. V was trimmed by 4 bases and J by 1 base, leaving 8 bases between them.

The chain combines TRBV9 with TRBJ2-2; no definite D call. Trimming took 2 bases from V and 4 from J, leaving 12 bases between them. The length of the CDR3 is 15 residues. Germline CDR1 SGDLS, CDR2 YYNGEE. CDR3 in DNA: TGTGCCAGCAGCGTCGACTCCATGGTCACCGGGGAGCTGTTTTTT. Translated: CASSVDSMVTGELFF. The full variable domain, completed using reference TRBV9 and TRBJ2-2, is DSGVTQTPKHLITATGQRVTLRCSPRSGDLSVYWYQQSLDQGLQFLIQYYNGEERAKGNILERFSAQQFPDLHSELNLSSLELGDSALYFCASSVDSMVTGELFFGEGSRLTVL.

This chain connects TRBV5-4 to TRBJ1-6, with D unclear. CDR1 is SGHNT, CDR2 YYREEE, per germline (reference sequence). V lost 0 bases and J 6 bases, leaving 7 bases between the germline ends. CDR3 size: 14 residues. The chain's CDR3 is CASSLGQSNSPLHF. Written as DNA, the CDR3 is TGTGCCAGCAGCTTGGGTCAGTCTAATTCACCCCTCCACTTT.

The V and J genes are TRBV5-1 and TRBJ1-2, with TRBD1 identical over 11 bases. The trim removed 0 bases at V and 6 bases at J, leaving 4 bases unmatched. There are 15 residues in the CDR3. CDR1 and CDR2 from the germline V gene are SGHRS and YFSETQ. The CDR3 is CASSLGTGGIDGYTF. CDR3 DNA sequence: TGCGCCAGCAGCTTGGGGACAGGGGGCATCGATGGCTACACCTTC.

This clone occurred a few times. CDR3 amino acids: CASSLVAQGQPQHF. CDR3 nucleotides: TGTGCCAGCAGCTTAGTGGCTCAGGGGCAGCCCCAGCATTTT. This chain uses TRBV7-2 with TRBJ1-5; D might be TRBD1 (6 bases). This CDR3 comprises 14 residues. Germline V lookup: CDR1 SGHTA, CDR2 FQGNSA. Trimming took 1 base from V and 7 from J, leaving 11 bases between them.

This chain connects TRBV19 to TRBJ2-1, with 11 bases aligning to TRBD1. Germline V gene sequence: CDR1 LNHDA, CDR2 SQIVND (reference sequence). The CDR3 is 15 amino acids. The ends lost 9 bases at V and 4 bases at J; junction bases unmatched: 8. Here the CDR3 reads CASRPGQGDYNEQFF. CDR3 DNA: TGTGCCAGCCGACCGGGACAGGGGGATTACAATGAGCAGTTCTTC.

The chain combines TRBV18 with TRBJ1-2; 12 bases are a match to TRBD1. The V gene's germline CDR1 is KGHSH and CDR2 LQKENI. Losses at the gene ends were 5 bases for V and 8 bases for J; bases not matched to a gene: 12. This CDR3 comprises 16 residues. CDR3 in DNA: TGTGCCAGCTCAGTAGGGACAGGGGGCGCTTCAGGAGGCTACACCTTC. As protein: CASSVGTGGASGGYTF.

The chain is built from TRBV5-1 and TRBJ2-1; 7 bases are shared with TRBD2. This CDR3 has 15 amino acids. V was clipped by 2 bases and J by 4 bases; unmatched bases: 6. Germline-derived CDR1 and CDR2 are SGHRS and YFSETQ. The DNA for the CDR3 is TGCGCCAGCAGCTTAGTGGGAGGGCTTTACAATGAGCAGTTCTTC. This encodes CASSLVGGLYNEQFF.

CDR3 in amino acids: CASSIAPTGAGNTIYF. The CDR3 region has the DNA TGTGCCAGTAGTATAGCCCCGACAGGGGCTGGAAACACCATATATTTT. The chain carries TRBV19 and TRBJ1-3; TRBD1 aligns across 8 bases. Germline CDR1 reads LNHDA; CDR2 reads SQIVND (reference sequence). With V trimmed by 1 base and J by 2 bases, 4 bases remained unmatched. The CDR3 runs 16 residues.

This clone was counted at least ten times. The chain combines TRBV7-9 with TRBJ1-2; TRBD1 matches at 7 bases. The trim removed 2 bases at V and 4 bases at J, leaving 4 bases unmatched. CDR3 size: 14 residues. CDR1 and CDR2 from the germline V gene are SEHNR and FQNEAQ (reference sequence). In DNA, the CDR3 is TGTGCCAGCAGCTTACAAGGGGGCAGCTATGGCTACACCTTC. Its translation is CASSLQGGSYGYTF.

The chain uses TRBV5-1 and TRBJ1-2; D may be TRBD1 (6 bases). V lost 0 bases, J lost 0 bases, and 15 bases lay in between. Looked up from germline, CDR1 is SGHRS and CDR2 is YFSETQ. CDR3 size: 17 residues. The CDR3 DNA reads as TGCGCCAGCAGCTTGGATCTAACGACAGGAGCTAACTATGGCTACACCTTC. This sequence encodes CASSLDLTTGANYGYTF.

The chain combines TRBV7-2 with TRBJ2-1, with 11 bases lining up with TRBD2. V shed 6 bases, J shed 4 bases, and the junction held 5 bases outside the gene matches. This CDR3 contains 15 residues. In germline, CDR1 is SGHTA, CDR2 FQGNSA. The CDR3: CASRTSGGLYNEQFF. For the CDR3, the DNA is TGTGCCAGCAGAACTAGCGGGGGTTTGTACAATGAGCAGTTCTTC.

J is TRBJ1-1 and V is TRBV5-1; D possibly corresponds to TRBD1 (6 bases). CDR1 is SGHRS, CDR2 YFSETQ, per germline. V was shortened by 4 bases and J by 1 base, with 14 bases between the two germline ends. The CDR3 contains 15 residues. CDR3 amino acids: CASSPGQTSNTEAFF. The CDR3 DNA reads TGCGCCAGCAGCCCCGGACAGACATCGAACACTGAAGCTTTCTTT.

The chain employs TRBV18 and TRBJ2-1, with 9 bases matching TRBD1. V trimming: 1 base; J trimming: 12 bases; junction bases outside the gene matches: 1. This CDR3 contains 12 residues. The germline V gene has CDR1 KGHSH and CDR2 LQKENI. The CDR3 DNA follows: TGTGCCAGCTCACCACAACAGGGGGCGCAGTTCTTC. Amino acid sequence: CASSPQQGAQFF.

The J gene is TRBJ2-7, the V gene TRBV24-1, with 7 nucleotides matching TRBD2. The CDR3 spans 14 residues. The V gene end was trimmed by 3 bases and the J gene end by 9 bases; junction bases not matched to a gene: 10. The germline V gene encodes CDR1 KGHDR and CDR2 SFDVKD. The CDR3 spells CATSDLTGPGGQYF. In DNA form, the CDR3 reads TGTGCCACCAGTGATCTTACTGGGCCGGGGGGGCAGTACTTC.

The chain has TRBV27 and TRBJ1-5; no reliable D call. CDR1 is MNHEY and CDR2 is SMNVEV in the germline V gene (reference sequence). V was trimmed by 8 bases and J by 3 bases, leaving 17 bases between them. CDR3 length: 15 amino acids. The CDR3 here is CASYHRGTPNQPQHF. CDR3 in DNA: TGTGCCAGCTATCATCGGGGAACGCCCAATCAGCCCCAGCATTTT.

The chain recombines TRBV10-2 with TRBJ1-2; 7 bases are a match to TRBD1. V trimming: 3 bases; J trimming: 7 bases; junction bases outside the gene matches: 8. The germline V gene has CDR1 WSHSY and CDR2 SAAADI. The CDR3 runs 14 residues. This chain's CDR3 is CASSDARGISGYTF. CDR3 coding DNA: TGCGCCAGCAGTGACGCCAGGGGGATCAGTGGCTACACCTTC.

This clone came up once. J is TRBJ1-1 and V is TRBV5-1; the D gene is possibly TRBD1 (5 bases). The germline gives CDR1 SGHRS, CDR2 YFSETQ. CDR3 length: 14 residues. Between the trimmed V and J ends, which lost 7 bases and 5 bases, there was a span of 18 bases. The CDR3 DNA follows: TGCGCCAGCGCCGCGTCGGGGGGGAGGACTGAAGCTTTCTTT. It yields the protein CASAASGGRTEAFF.

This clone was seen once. CDR3 coding DNA: TGTGCCAGCAGTCGGGGTCAAGAAAAACTGTTTTTT. Amino acid sequence: CASSRGQEKLFF. J is TRBJ1-4 and V is TRBV2, with D unclear. This CDR3 spans 12 amino acids. V lost 5 bases to trimming and J lost 8 bases, with 9 bases between them. Looked up from germline, CDR1 is SNHLY and CDR2 is FYNNEI.

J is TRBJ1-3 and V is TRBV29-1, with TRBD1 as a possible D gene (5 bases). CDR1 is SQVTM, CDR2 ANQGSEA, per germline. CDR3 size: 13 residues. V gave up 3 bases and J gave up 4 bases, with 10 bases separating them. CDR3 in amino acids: CSVEGRLGNTIYF. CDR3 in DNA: TGCAGCGTTGAGGGGCGTCTCGGAAACACCATATATTTT.

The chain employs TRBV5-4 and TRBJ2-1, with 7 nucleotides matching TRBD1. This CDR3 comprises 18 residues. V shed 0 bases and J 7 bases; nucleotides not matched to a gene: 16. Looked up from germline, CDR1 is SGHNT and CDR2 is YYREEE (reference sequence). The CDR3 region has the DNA TGTGCCAGCAGCTTGGCCCTGGGACAGCCCATTTTCAGGAATGAGCAGTTCTTC. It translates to CASSLALGQPIFRNEQFF.

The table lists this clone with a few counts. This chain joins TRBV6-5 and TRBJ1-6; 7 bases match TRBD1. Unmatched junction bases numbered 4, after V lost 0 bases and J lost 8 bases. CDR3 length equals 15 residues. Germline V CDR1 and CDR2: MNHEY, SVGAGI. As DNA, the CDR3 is TGTGCCAGCAGTTACTCGGGACAGTTGGATTCACCCCTCCACTTT. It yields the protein CASSYSGQLDSPLHF.

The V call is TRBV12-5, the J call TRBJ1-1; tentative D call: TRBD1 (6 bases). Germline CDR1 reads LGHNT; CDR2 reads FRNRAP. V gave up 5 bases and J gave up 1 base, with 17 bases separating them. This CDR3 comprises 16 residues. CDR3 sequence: CASGPDTWTANTEAFF. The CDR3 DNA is TGTGCTAGTGGTCCCGACACGTGGACAGCGAACACTGAAGCTTTCTTT.

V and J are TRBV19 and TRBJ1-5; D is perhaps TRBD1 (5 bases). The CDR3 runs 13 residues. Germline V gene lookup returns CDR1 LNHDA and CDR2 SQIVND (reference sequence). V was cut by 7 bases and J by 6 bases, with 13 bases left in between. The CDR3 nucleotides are TGTGCCAGTACAGGGACGGGGGGTCAGCCCCAGCATTTT. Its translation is CASTGTGGQPQHF.